The rows below give T cell receptor beta chains drawn from one sample of a study of shared clonotypes between healthy human individuals. Profiled with immunoSEQ multiplex PCR; TCRdb holds only in-frame clones, not every one. The table lists around 2.3 million clones, approximately 94% of them singletons. The specimen was naive CD4+ T cells sorted from blood. These receptors all stem from a man between 18 and 35 years old in good health. Both conserved end residues are part of each CDR3. The D gene is left open where the match is weak. Expanded clones are given a class, and other clones once, few, many or no size at all.

cdr3_length: 13; v_call: TRBV6-1; clone_size: few; d_call: TRBD1; j_call: TRBJ1-6; cdr3_nt: TGTGCCAGCAGTGAACAGGACAGGGCGCCCCTCCACTTT; cdr3_aa: CASSEQDRAPLHF
cdr3_length: 13; v_call: TRBV7-2; clone_size: NA; d_call: TRBD1; j_call: TRBJ1-3; cdr3_nt: TGTGCCAGCAGGGTAGGGGGCGGAAACACCATATATTTT; cdr3_aa: CASRVGGGNTIYF
cdr3_length: 16; v_call: TRBV28; clone_size: NA; d_call: NA; j_call: TRBJ1-1; cdr3_nt: TGTGCCAGCAGTTCTACCTCCAGGGTATTGAGCACTGAAGCTTTCTTT; cdr3_aa: CASSSTSRVLSTEAFF
cdr3_length: 14; v_call: TRBV7-8; clone_size: once; d_call: TRBD1; j_call: TRBJ2-7; cdr3_nt: TGTGCCAGCAGCCTGGGACAGAGCTCCTACGAGCAGTACTTC; cdr3_aa: CASSLGQSSYEQYF
cdr3_length: 15; v_call: TRBV7-9; clone_size: NA; d_call: NA; j_call: TRBJ1-2; cdr3_nt: TGTGCCAGCAGCTTATGGGGACGGGGGGAGTCTGGCTACACCTTC; cdr3_aa: CASSLWGRGESGYTF
cdr3_length: 15; v_call: TRBV30; clone_size: NA; d_call: NA; j_call: TRBJ1-3; cdr3_nt: TGTGCCTGGAGTGTAACCCTGAGCTCTGGAAACACCATATATTTT; cdr3_aa: CAWSVTLSSGNTIYF
cdr3_length: 12; v_call: TRBV18; clone_size: NA; d_call: NA; j_call: TRBJ2-2; cdr3_nt: TGTGCCAGCTCACTGGTCCCCGGGGAGCTGTTTTTT; cdr3_aa: CASSLVPGELFF
cdr3_length: 15; v_call: TRBV18; clone_size: NA; d_call: NA; j_call: TRBJ2-1; cdr3_nt: TGTGCCAGCTCACCTGTCATGAGCTCCTACAATGAGCAGTTCTTC; cdr3_aa: CASSPVMSSYNEQFF
cdr3_length: 11; v_call: TRBV20-1; clone_size: few; d_call: NA; j_call: TRBJ2-7; cdr3_nt: TGCAGTGCTAGAGAGGGCTACGAGCAGTACTTC; cdr3_aa: CSAREGYEQYF
cdr3_length: 11; v_call: TRBV5-3; clone_size: few; d_call: NA; j_call: TRBJ1-1; cdr3_nt: TGTGCCGGTACAGGAAACACTGAAGCTTTCTTT; cdr3_aa: CAGTGNTEAFF
cdr3_length: 15; v_call: TRBV6-1; clone_size: NA; d_call: NA; j_call: TRBJ1-2; cdr3_nt: TGTGCCAGCAGTGATTTAGGCCCCGGAAACTATGGCTACACCTTC; cdr3_aa: CASSDLGPGNYGYTF
cdr3_length: 17; v_call: TRBV4-1; clone_size: NA; d_call: NA; j_call: TRBJ1-6; cdr3_nt: TGCGCCAGCAGCCAAGATCGGAAGGGCCCCTATAATTCACCCCTCCACTTT; cdr3_aa: CASSQDRKGPYNSPLHF
cdr3_length: 13; v_call: TRBV9; clone_size: NA; d_call: NA; j_call: TRBJ2-7; cdr3_nt: TGTGCCAGCAGCGTAGAGAGTTGGGACGAGCAGTACTTC; cdr3_aa: CASSVESWDEQYF
cdr3_length: 13; v_call: TRBV7-2; clone_size: NA; d_call: NA; j_call: TRBJ2-1; cdr3_nt: TGTGCCAGCAGCTTAGGGCCCGCAGGCGAGCAGTTCTTC; cdr3_aa: CASSLGPAGEQFF
cdr3_length: 20; v_call: TRBV5-1; clone_size: NA; d_call: TRBD1; j_call: TRBJ2-3; cdr3_nt: TGCGCCAGCAGCTTCCCGGCCCGCAACAGGGGGAACTTTTTCGCAGATACGCAGTATTTT; cdr3_aa: CASSFPARNRGNFFADTQYF
cdr3_length: 13; v_call: TRBV6-5; clone_size: NA; d_call: NA; j_call: TRBJ1-3; cdr3_nt: TGTGCCAGCATCGGGGGGGCTGGAAACACCATATATTTT; cdr3_aa: CASIGGAGNTIYF
cdr3_length: 16; v_call: TRBV4-1; clone_size: NA; d_call: NA; j_call: TRBJ1-1; cdr3_nt: TGCGCCAGCAGCCCCCTGGGGCCCGGATGGGGCACTGAAGCTTTCTTT; cdr3_aa: CASSPLGPGWGTEAFF
cdr3_length: 16; v_call: TRBV15; clone_size: NA; d_call: NA; j_call: TRBJ1-1; cdr3_nt: TGTGCCACCAGCAGAGATCGCGGTACGGGTTGGGCTGAAGCTTTCTTT; cdr3_aa: CATSRDRGTGWAEAFF
cdr3_length: 16; v_call: TRBV13; clone_size: NA; d_call: NA; j_call: TRBJ2-5; cdr3_nt: TGTGCCAGCAGCTTACGTCGACTTACCAAGGGAGAGACCCAGTACTTC; cdr3_aa: CASSLRRLTKGETQYF
cdr3_length: 15; v_call: TRBV7-9; clone_size: NA; d_call: TRBD1; j_call: TRBJ2-3; cdr3_nt: TGTGCCAGCAGCTTAAAGGGGGCGCCCACAGATACGCAGTATTTT; cdr3_aa: CASSLKGAPTDTQYF
cdr3_length: 14; v_call: TRBV6-6; clone_size: NA; d_call: NA; j_call: TRBJ1-5; cdr3_nt: TGTGCCAGCCGGGCCCCGGGGGACGGTCAGCCCCAGCATTTT; cdr3_aa: CASRAPGDGQPQHF
cdr3_length: 14; v_call: TRBV6-6; clone_size: once; d_call: NA; j_call: TRBJ2-2; cdr3_nt: TGTGCCAGCAGCGCGCTAGGGGACACCGGGGAGCTGTTTTTT; cdr3_aa: CASSALGDTGELFF
cdr3_length: 13; v_call: TRBV28; clone_size: NA; d_call: NA; j_call: TRBJ1-1; cdr3_nt: TGTGCCAGCAGACCCCGTCCAGGCACTGAAGCTTTCTTT; cdr3_aa: CASRPRPGTEAFF
cdr3_length: 16; v_call: TRBV6-1; clone_size: NA; d_call: NA; j_call: TRBJ2-7; cdr3_nt: TGTGCCAGCAGTGACCCCGGGAGCTCCGGCTCCTACGAGCAGTACTTC; cdr3_aa: CASSDPGSSGSYEQYF
cdr3_length: 14; v_call: TRBV5-1; clone_size: once; d_call: NA; j_call: TRBJ2-5; cdr3_nt: TGCGCCAGCAGCTCTCCTGGGGGCCAAGAGACCCAGTACTTC; cdr3_aa: CASSSPGGQETQYF
cdr3_length: 11; v_call: TRBV25-1; clone_size: NA; d_call: NA; j_call: TRBJ2-1; cdr3_nt: TGTGCCAGCACCTTATTCAATGAGCAGTTCTTC; cdr3_aa: CASTLFNEQFF
cdr3_length: 11; v_call: TRBV6-1; clone_size: NA; d_call: NA; j_call: TRBJ2-1; cdr3_nt: TGTGCCAGCAGTCACCTAGCGGAGCAGTTCTTC; cdr3_aa: CASSHLAEQFF
cdr3_length: 18; v_call: TRBV2; clone_size: NA; d_call: NA; j_call: TRBJ2-2; cdr3_nt: TGTGCCAGCAGTGAACACATGTCGGGACTCTTCAACACCGGGGAGCTGTTTTTT; cdr3_aa: CASSEHMSGLFNTGELFF
cdr3_length: 14; v_call: TRBV4-1; clone_size: NA; d_call: NA; j_call: TRBJ1-5; cdr3_nt: TGCGCCAGCAGTCTTCAGACAAGCAATCAGCCCCAGCATTTT; cdr3_aa: CASSLQTSNQPQHF
cdr3_length: 17; v_call: TRBV4-1; clone_size: NA; d_call: NA; j_call: TRBJ2-2; cdr3_nt: TGCGCCAGCAGCCACGTCCGACGGGGCCTGAACACCGGGGAGCTGTTTTTT; cdr3_aa: CASSHVRRGLNTGELFF
cdr3_length: 15; v_call: TRBV25-1; clone_size: NA; d_call: TRBD1; j_call: TRBJ1-1; cdr3_nt: TGTGCCAGCATCCCCGGGACAGGGGGGAGCACTGAAGCTTTCTTT; cdr3_aa: CASIPGTGGSTEAFF
cdr3_length: 14; v_call: TRBV19; clone_size: NA; d_call: NA; j_call: TRBJ1-5; cdr3_nt: TGTGCCAGTTCACAAACAGAGAACAATCAGCCCCAGCATTTT; cdr3_aa: CASSQTENNQPQHF
cdr3_length: 16; v_call: TRBV19; clone_size: NA; d_call: NA; j_call: TRBJ1-6; cdr3_nt: TGTGCCAGTAGATCCCCGGGGGGGTCCTATAATTCACCCCTCCACTTT; cdr3_aa: CASRSPGGSYNSPLHF
cdr3_length: 15; v_call: TRBV5-1; clone_size: NA; d_call: NA; j_call: TRBJ2-1; cdr3_nt: TGCGCCAGCAGCTTGGAGGGCAGTTCCTACAATGAGCAGTTCTTC; cdr3_aa: CASSLEGSSYNEQFF
cdr3_length: 15; v_call: TRBV5-6; clone_size: NA; d_call: TRBD1; j_call: TRBJ1-1; cdr3_nt: TGTGCCAGCAGCTTTGCGGGACAGGCGAGGACTGAAGCTTTCTTT; cdr3_aa: CASSFAGQARTEAFF
cdr3_length: 13; v_call: TRBV10-1; clone_size: NA; d_call: NA; j_call: TRBJ1-6; cdr3_nt: TGCGCCAGCAGTCCAGACCGAAATTCACCCCTCCACTTT; cdr3_aa: CASSPDRNSPLHF
cdr3_length: 14; v_call: TRBV27; clone_size: NA; d_call: NA; j_call: TRBJ1-2; cdr3_nt: TGTGCCAGCAGTTTACGAGAACCAGGGTTTGGCTACACCTTC; cdr3_aa: CASSLREPGFGYTF
cdr3_length: 17; v_call: TRBV28; clone_size: NA; d_call: TRBD1; j_call: TRBJ2-2; cdr3_nt: TGTGCCAGCAGCTGGGATTCGGGACAGTTTAACACCGGGGAGCTGTTTTTT; cdr3_aa: CASSWDSGQFNTGELFF
cdr3_length: 13; v_call: TRBV4-1; clone_size: NA; d_call: NA; j_call: TRBJ2-5; cdr3_nt: TGCGCCAGCAGCCAAGTGACTTTCGAGACCCAGTACTTC; cdr3_aa: CASSQVTFETQYF
cdr3_length: 12; v_call: TRBV7-2; clone_size: NA; d_call: NA; j_call: TRBJ1-1; cdr3_nt: TGTGCCAGCAGCTTAAGACGGGCTGAAGCTTTCTTT; cdr3_aa: CASSLRRAEAFF
cdr3_length: 14; v_call: TRBV6-5; clone_size: NA; d_call: NA; j_call: TRBJ1-2; cdr3_nt: TGTGCCAGCAGTTACTCGCCAGGGACGAAGGGCTACACCTTC; cdr3_aa: CASSYSPGTKGYTF
cdr3_length: 16; v_call: TRBV5-1; clone_size: once; d_call: TRBD1; j_call: TRBJ2-2; cdr3_nt: TGCGCCAGCAGCTGGTCGGGACAGGGGAACACCGGGGAGCTGTTTTTT; cdr3_aa: CASSWSGQGNTGELFF
cdr3_length: 14; v_call: TRBV10-3; clone_size: NA; d_call: TRBD1; j_call: TRBJ2-7; cdr3_nt: TGTGCCATCAGTACAGGGGTCTCTCCCTACGAGCAGTACTTC; cdr3_aa: CAISTGVSPYEQYF
cdr3_length: 14; v_call: TRBV9; clone_size: NA; d_call: TRBD2; j_call: TRBJ2-1; cdr3_nt: TGTGCCAGCAGCGGGACTAGCGGGAACAATGAGCAGTTCTTC; cdr3_aa: CASSGTSGNNEQFF
cdr3_length: 15; v_call: TRBV4-2; clone_size: once; d_call: NA; j_call: TRBJ2-3; cdr3_nt: TGTGCCAGCAGCCAAGACGGAGTAGCCACAGATACGCAGTATTTT; cdr3_aa: CASSQDGVATDTQYF
cdr3_length: 14; v_call: TRBV7-9; clone_size: NA; d_call: NA; j_call: TRBJ1-1; cdr3_nt: TGTGCCAGCAGCTTAGCGGAGGGGCCCACTGAAGCTTTCTTT; cdr3_aa: CASSLAEGPTEAFF
cdr3_length: 11; v_call: TRBV30; clone_size: NA; d_call: NA; j_call: TRBJ2-7; cdr3_nt: TGTGCCTGGAATGTACAGCTGGCGCGCCACTTC; cdr3_aa: CAWNVQLARHF
cdr3_length: 17; v_call: TRBV9; clone_size: NA; d_call: NA; j_call: TRBJ2-1; cdr3_nt: TGTGCCAGCAGCGTAGATTGGGGACTCAGCTCCTACAATGAGCAGTTCTTC; cdr3_aa: CASSVDWGLSSYNEQFF
cdr3_length: 15; v_call: TRBV5-1; clone_size: NA; d_call: NA; j_call: TRBJ2-3; cdr3_nt: TGCGCCAGCAGCATCGGACAGACAAGCACAGATACGCAGTATTTT; cdr3_aa: CASSIGQTSTDTQYF
cdr3_length: 14; v_call: TRBV7-2; clone_size: NA; d_call: TRBD2; j_call: TRBJ2-5; cdr3_nt: TGTGCCAGCAGCTTAGCGGGGGGGAAAGAGACCCAGTACTTC; cdr3_aa: CASSLAGGKETQYF
cdr3_length: 16; v_call: TRBV7-2; clone_size: NA; d_call: NA; j_call: TRBJ1-3; cdr3_nt: TGTGCCAGCAGCTTAGGGACGGTTTTATCTGGAAACACCATATATTTT; cdr3_aa: CASSLGTVLSGNTIYF
cdr3_length: 14; v_call: TRBV6-1; clone_size: NA; d_call: NA; j_call: TRBJ1-3; cdr3_nt: TGTGCCAGCAGTGAAGCACCCTCTGGAAACACCATATATTTT; cdr3_aa: CASSEAPSGNTIYF
cdr3_length: 15; v_call: TRBV6-5; clone_size: NA; d_call: NA; j_call: TRBJ2-7; cdr3_nt: TGTGCCAGCAGTTACTCGCGGGACCCAACCTACGAGCAGTACTTC; cdr3_aa: CASSYSRDPTYEQYF
cdr3_length: 16; v_call: TRBV7-3; clone_size: NA; d_call: NA; j_call: TRBJ2-1; cdr3_nt: TGTGCCAGCAGCCCCCGGGTGGGGGGCTCCTACAATGAGCAGTTCTTC; cdr3_aa: CASSPRVGGSYNEQFF
cdr3_length: 15; v_call: TRBV10-3; clone_size: NA; d_call: NA; j_call: TRBJ2-1; cdr3_nt: TGTGCCATCAGTTCCGGGACACTTTCCTACAATGAGCAGTTCTTC; cdr3_aa: CAISSGTLSYNEQFF
cdr3_length: 16; v_call: TRBV7-3; clone_size: NA; d_call: NA; j_call: TRBJ1-2; cdr3_nt: TGTGCCACCCCAAAAACTCACCGGGACGGGAGCTATGGCTACACCTTC; cdr3_aa: CATPKTHRDGSYGYTF
cdr3_length: 14; v_call: TRBV10-3; clone_size: NA; d_call: TRBD1; j_call: TRBJ2-7; cdr3_nt: TGTGCCATCAACGAACAGGGGCCTGCCTACGAGCAGTACTTC; cdr3_aa: CAINEQGPAYEQYF
cdr3_length: 16; v_call: TRBV5-8; clone_size: NA; d_call: TRBD1; j_call: TRBJ1-5; cdr3_nt: TGTGCCAGCAGCCAACTTAGACAGGGGCTCAATCAGCCCCAGCATTTT; cdr3_aa: CASSQLRQGLNQPQHF
cdr3_length: 13; v_call: TRBV10-3; clone_size: NA; d_call: NA; j_call: TRBJ2-5; cdr3_nt: TGTGCCATCAGCCAGGGGATACAAGAGACCCAGTACTTC; cdr3_aa: CAISQGIQETQYF